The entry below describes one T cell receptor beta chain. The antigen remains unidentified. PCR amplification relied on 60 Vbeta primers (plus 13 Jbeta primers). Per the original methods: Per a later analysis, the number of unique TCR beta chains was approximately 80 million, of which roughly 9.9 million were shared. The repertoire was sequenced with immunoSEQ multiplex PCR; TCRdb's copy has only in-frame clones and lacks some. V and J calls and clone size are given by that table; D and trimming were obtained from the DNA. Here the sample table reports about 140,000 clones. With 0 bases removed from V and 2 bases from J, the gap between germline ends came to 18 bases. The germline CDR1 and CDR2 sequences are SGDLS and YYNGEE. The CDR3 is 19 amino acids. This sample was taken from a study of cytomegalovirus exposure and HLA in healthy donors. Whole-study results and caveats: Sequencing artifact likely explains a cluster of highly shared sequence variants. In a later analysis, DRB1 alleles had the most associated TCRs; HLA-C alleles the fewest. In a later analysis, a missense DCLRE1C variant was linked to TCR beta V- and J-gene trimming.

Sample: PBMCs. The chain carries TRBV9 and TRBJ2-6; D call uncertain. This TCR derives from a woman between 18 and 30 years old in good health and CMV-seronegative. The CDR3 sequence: CASSVVRRGRDAGANVLTF. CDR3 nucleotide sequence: TGTGCCAGCAGCGTAGTTCGTAGAGGCCGCGACGCTGGGGCCAACGTCCTGACTTTC.